This entry features one T cell receptor beta chain sequence. Its specificity is unknown. Only in-frame clones appear in the TCRdb table, and some are missing; sequencing was by immunoSEQ multiplex PCR. This table has 130,000 to 150,000 clones, more than 75% appearing once. This sample stems from a study of T cell responses to AZD1222 COVID-19 vaccine. The V segment lost 5 bases and the J segment 3 bases; nucleotides outside the gene matches: 8. This CDR3 region has 14 residues. Germline CDR1 SQVTM, CDR2 ANQGSEA. General study points: Spike as a whole was targeted by vaccine-associated CD4 TCRs, dominant at 160-218 and 743-854. The study sampled repertoires only after the peak T cell response. Targeting of unmutated variant regions was reportedly seen in nearly half of spike-specific TCRs. The donor group comprised mostly white British people and more females; the analysis possibly underestimated clonal diversity.

This material consisted of peripheral blood, taken on day 0 of AZD1222 vaccination. V is TRBV29-1 and J is TRBJ2-5, with 8 bases lining up with TRBD1. This TCR was sampled from an adult in good health. The DNA for the CDR3 is TGCAGCGTTCCTTATCCGGGACAGGAAGAGACCCAGTACTTC. It encodes CSVPYPGQEETQYF.